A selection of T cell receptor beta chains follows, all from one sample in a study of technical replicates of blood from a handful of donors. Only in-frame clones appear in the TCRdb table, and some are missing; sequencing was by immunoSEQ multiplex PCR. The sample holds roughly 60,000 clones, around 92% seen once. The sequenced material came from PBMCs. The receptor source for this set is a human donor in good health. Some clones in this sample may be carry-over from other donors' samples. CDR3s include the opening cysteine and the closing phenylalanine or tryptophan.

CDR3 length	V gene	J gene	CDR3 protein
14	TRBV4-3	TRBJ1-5	CASSLTGSNQPQHF
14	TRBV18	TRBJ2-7	CASSSPGGFYEQYF
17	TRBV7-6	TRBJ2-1	CASSLRTSGRAGDEQFF
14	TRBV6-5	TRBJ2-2	CASRATGSAGELFF
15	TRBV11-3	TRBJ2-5	CASSLGTGRWETQYF
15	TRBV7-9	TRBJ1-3	CASSLDRSSGNTIYF
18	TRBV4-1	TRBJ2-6	CASSQGRARGRGANVLTF
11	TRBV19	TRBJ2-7	CASSEGYEQYF
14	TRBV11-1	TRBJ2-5	CASSLTGTAKTQYF
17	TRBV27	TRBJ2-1	CASSLPGLAGGLGEQFF
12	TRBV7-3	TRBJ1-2	CASSANRGGYSF
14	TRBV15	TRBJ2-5	CATSRGDSQETQYF
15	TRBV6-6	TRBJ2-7	CASSSGTSISYEQYF
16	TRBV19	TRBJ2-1	CASSIGVVRGNNEQFF
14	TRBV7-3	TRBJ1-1	CASSLGGESTEAFF
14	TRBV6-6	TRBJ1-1	CASIKDRGSTEAFF
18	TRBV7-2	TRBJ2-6	CASSPGVGGSPGANVLTF
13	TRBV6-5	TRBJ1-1	CASSDRENTEAFF
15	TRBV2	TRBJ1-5	CASSVYRGGDQPQHF
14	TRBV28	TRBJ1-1	CASSKQGLGTEAFF